This entry lists 32 T cell receptor beta chains sequenced from one sample in a study of blood T cell repertoires in COVID-19 (dated by TCRdb to about 2020). To prepare the library, the immunoSEQ multiplex PCR assay was applied. Imported from immuneACCESS, the table was reduced by TCRdb to in-frame sequences with V and J called. These copies leave out some clones; in studies compared against another copy, an unresolved V gene accounts for under half, and the cause of the remainder is not known. The sample data list fewer than 35,000 clones, and over 75% of these were observed just once. The leading ten clones occupy 5.5% to 8.5% of the sample. Sequenced material: peripheral blood. These receptors were taken from a man between 60 and 75 years old with active COVID-19.

The chain is built from TRBV19 and TRBJ2-1; tentative D call: TRBD2 (6 bases). The ends were cut back, 3 bases at V and 6 bases at J, with 15 bases in the middle. The CDR3 covers 15 residues. CDR1 LNHDA and CDR2 SQIVND come from the germline V gene (reference sequence). CDR3 residues: CASSIGGLLSNEQFF. The CDR3 DNA is TGTGCCAGTAGTATCGGGGGACTTCTCTCCAATGAGCAGTTCTTC.

The rearrangement links TRBV13 to TRBJ2-1; the D gene is possibly TRBD2 (5 bases). The CDR3 totals 14 residues. V was cut by 5 bases and J by 7 bases, with 15 bases left in between. Per germline, CDR1 PRHDT and CDR2 FYEKMQ (reference sequence). The CDR3 coding sequence is TGTGCCAGCAGCCCGTGGGGAGACGGGAATGAGCAGTTCTTC. Translating gives CASSPWGDGNEQFF. The complete variable domain, with remaining parts taken from reference TRBV13 and TRBJ2-1, reads AAGVIQSPRHLIKEKRETATLKCYPIPRHDTVYWYQQGPGQDPQFLISFYEKMQSDKGSIPDRFSAQQFSDYHSELNMSSLELGDSALYFCASSPWGDGNEQFFGPGTRLTVL.

This sequence joins TRBV28 and TRBJ1-2, with TRBD1 matching over 9 bases. The length of the CDR3 is 16 residues. From germline, CDR1 is MDHEN and CDR2 SYDVKM. After removal of 7 bases from V and 8 bases from J, the junction contained 17 bases not matched to a gene. For the CDR3, the DNA is TGTGCCAGCAACCCATCACCGGGACAGGGTCCAAGCGGCTACACCTTC. It codes for CASNPSPGQGPSGYTF.

The chain employs TRBV5-1 and TRBJ1-6; 9 nucleotides agree with TRBD1. Trimming took 2 bases from V and 10 from J; bases not matched to a gene: 10. This CDR3 spans 16 amino acids. The V gene's germline CDR1 is SGHRS and CDR2 YFSETQ. The CDR3 region has the DNA TGCGCCAGCAGCTTTTACAGGGGGCAACGTCAGTCACCCCTCCACTTT. Translated, it gives CASSFYRGQRQSPLHF.

J is TRBJ2-2 and V is TRBV7-9, with D unresolved. Germline CDR1 is SEHNR and CDR2 is FQNEAQ (reference sequence). V was pared by 5 bases and J by 6 bases, with 10 bases between. The length of the CDR3 is 13 residues. In nucleotides, the CDR3 is TGTGCCAGCAGCGTAACATCCTCCGGGGAGCTGTTTTTT. It codes for CASSVTSSGELFF.

CDR3 bases: TGTGCCAGCAGCGGGACTAGCGGGAGCTACGAGCAGTACGTC. It codes for CASSGTSGSYEQYV. The J gene is TRBJ2-7, the V gene TRBV5-5, with 14 bases identical to TRBD2. Germline V gene data show CDR1 as SGHKS and CDR2 as YYEKEE (reference sequence). With 4 bases clipped from V and 3 bases from J, the junction kept 0 bases outside the gene matches. The CDR3 runs to 14 residues.

This chain joins TRBV20-1 and TRBJ2-7, with TRBD2 identical over 8 bases. CDR3 length: 14 amino acids. The J segment lost 2 bases and the V segment lost 3 bases, leaving 6 bases of the junction unmatched. Germline values: CDR1 DFQATT, CDR2 SNEGSKA (reference sequence). CDR3 sequence: CSASEGGLAYEQYF. CDR3 nucleotide sequence: TGCAGTGCTAGTGAAGGGGGACTAGCCTACGAGCAGTACTTC.

This chain uses TRBV18 with TRBJ2-4, with D possibly TRBD2 on 6 matching bases. Germline V gene data show CDR1 as KGHSH and CDR2 as LQKENI. The CDR3 spans 15 residues. Trimming left V 0 bases short and J 2 bases short, with 8 bases between. The CDR3 DNA is TGTGCCAGCTCACCACCCGGGAGAACCAAAAACATTCAGTACTTC. This sequence encodes CASSPPGRTKNIQYF.

V and J are TRBV28 and TRBJ2-7; 12 positions agree with TRBD2. V shed 0 bases and J 7 bases; nucleotides not matched to a gene: 10. There are 17 residues in the CDR3. In germline, CDR1 is MDHEN, CDR2 SYDVKM. The chain's CDR3 is CASSLWQLAGGPGEQYF. In DNA, the CDR3 is TGTGCCAGCAGTTTATGGCAACTAGCGGGAGGCCCCGGGGAGCAGTACTTC.

V is TRBV12-3 or TRBV12-4 and J is TRBJ1-1, with TRBD1 as a possible D gene (5 bases). Trimming stripped 3 bases from V and 6 bases from J, with 11 bases between. This CDR3 has 13 amino acids. CDR3 sequence reads: CASSFGGSAEAFF. The CDR3 DNA follows: TGTGCCAGCAGTTTTGGGGGGTCCGCTGAAGCTTTCTTT.

The chain links TRBV24-1 to TRBJ1-2; possibly TRBD1 for D (5 bases). Trimming shortened V by 5 bases and J by 7 bases, and 22 bases separated the two germline ends. Looked up from germline, CDR1 is KGHDR and CDR2 is SFDVKD. The length of the CDR3 is 16 residues. This CDR3 reads CATSVGHPALRGGYTF. The DNA for the CDR3 is TGTGCCACCAGTGTTGGCCACCCGGCACTTAGGGGTGGCTACACCTTC.

As DNA, the CDR3 is TGTGCCAGCAGCCGCCCCCCCCGGACAGAGATGAACACCGGGGAGCTGTTTTTT. This encodes CASSRPPRTEMNTGELFF. This sequence joins TRBV27 and TRBJ2-2, with D possibly being TRBD1 (6 bases). Germline V gene lookup returns CDR1 MNHEY and CDR2 SMNVEV (reference sequence). The germline V and J ends were trimmed by 6 bases and 1 base, with 21 bases remaining between them. This CDR3 has 18 amino acids.

V usage is TRBV10-2 and J usage is TRBJ1-1, with D perhaps matching TRBD1 (5 bases). Germline assignment: CDR1 WSHSY and CDR2 SAAADI. The CDR3 has 11 residues. Trimming took 8 bases from V and 7 from J, leaving 11 bases between them. CDR3 bases: TGCGCCAGCTCGTGGGGCGGTGAAGCTTTCTTT. Protein sequence: CASSWGGEAFF.

In nucleotides, the CDR3 is TGTGCCAGTAGTCCTAATCCGGGACAGACAAACACCGGGGAGCTGTTTTTT. This encodes CASSPNPGQTNTGELFF. The chain links TRBV19 to TRBJ2-2; TRBD1 agrees at 7 bases. The CDR3 totals 17 residues. The trim removed 5 bases at V and 2 bases at J, leaving 11 bases unmatched. Germline CDR1 LNHDA, CDR2 SQIVND (reference sequence).

This chain uses TRBV5-1 with TRBJ2-7; weak D call: TRBD2 (5 bases). The CDR3 runs to 15 residues. CDR1 and CDR2 (germline): SGHRS, YFSETQ. The ends were cut back, 0 bases at V and 2 bases at J, with 12 bases in the middle. DNA for the CDR3: TGCGCCAGCAGCTTGGGAGGGTTTGGGACCTACGAGCAGTACTTC. It specifies CASSLGGFGTYEQYF.

The rearrangement uses TRBV14 and TRBJ2-1; maybe TRBD2 (6 bases). Germline V lookup: CDR1 SGHDN, CDR2 FVKESK. Trimming took 3 bases from V and 7 from J, leaving 10 bases between them. This CDR3 has 13 residues. CDR3 sequence reads: CASSHLAVNEQFF. The CDR3 region has the DNA TGTGCCAGCAGCCATTTAGCGGTAAATGAGCAGTTCTTC.

This CDR3 reads CAISDWTSGNTQYF. The CDR3 DNA reads TGTGCCATCAGTGATTGGACTAGCGGTAATACGCAGTATTTT. The chain joins TRBV10-3 to TRBJ2-3, with 10 bases matching TRBD2. CDR1 and CDR2 from the germline V gene are ENHRY and SYGVKD. This CDR3 is built from 14 residues. The V gene end was trimmed by 3 bases and the J gene end by 7 bases; junction bases not matched to a gene: 4.

This clone was seen more than once but under ten times. The V gene is TRBV19, the J gene TRBJ2-3; TRBD2 agrees at 9 bases. CDR1 and CDR2 from the germline V gene are LNHDA and SQIVND (reference sequence). Losses at the gene ends were 6 bases for V and 3 bases for J; bases not matched to a gene: 1. The CDR3 consists of 13 residues. The CDR3 spells CASRAGGTDTQYF. The CDR3 DNA is TGTGCCAGTAGAGCGGGAGGTACAGATACGCAGTATTTT.

This chain connects TRBV5-6 to TRBJ2-5; D perhaps matches TRBD2 (5 bases). The ends were cut back, 4 bases at V and 0 bases at J, with 10 bases in the middle. The germline V gene encodes CDR1 SGHDT and CDR2 YYEEEE. This CDR3 spans 14 amino acids. CDR3 sequence reads: CASSPGGHQETQYF. CDR3 in DNA: TGTGCCAGCAGCCCCGGAGGACACCAAGAGACCCAGTACTTC. Together with reference TRBV5-6 and TRBJ2-5, the CDR3 gives the full variable domain: DAGVTQSPTHLIKTRGQQVTLRCSPKSGHDTVSWYQQALGQGPQFIFQYYEEEERQRGNFPDRFSGHQFPNYSSELNVNALLLGDSALYLCASSPGGHQETQYFGPGTRLLVL.

The sample holds a few counts of this clone. The rearrangement links TRBV27 to TRBJ2-7; 11 nucleotides agree with TRBD1. The CDR3 consists of 16 residues. V was clipped by 6 bases and J by 4 bases; unmatched bases: 11. Germline CDR1 MNHEY, CDR2 SMNVEV (reference sequence). The CDR3 spells CASRRGGTGGVYEQYF. DNA for the CDR3: TGTGCCAGCAGACGCGGAGGGACAGGGGGAGTGTACGAGCAGTACTTC.

The chain recombines TRBV28 with TRBJ1-3; TRBD1 matches at 8 bases. Germline loops: CDR1 MDHEN, CDR2 SYDVKM. Trimming at V came to 6 bases and at J to 1 base, leaving 8 bases not matched to a gene. The CDR3 contains 16 residues. CDR3: CASRQSRDRSGNTIYF. The CDR3 bases are TGTGCCAGCAGACAAAGCCGGGACAGGTCTGGAAACACCATATATTTT. Together with reference TRBV28 and TRBJ1-3, the CDR3 gives the full variable domain: DVKVTQSSRYLVKRTGEKVFLECVQDMDHENMFWYRQDPGLGLRLIYFSYDVKMKEKGDIPEGYSVSREKKERFSLILESASTNQTSMYLCASRQSRDRSGNTIYFGEGSWLTVV.

The rearrangement links TRBV24-1 to TRBJ1-2, with 8 bases identical to TRBD1. The germline CDR1 and CDR2 sequences are KGHDR and SFDVKD. The CDR3 contains 15 residues. V trimming: 4 bases; J trimming: 2 bases; junction bases outside the gene matches: 5. The CDR3 region is CATSDPRDRNYGYTF. The DNA of the CDR3 is TGTGCCACCAGTGACCCCCGGGACAGGAACTATGGCTACACCTTC.

The J gene is TRBJ2-3, the V gene TRBV11-2; 9 bases fit TRBD1. The CDR3 contains 15 residues. The germline CDR1 and CDR2 sequences are SGHAT and FQNNGV. The V segment lost 4 bases and the J segment 2 bases; nucleotides outside the gene matches: 4. The CDR3 here is CASSYDRGITDTQYF. Written as DNA, the CDR3 is TGTGCCAGCAGCTACGACAGGGGGATCACAGATACGCAGTATTTT.

This chain joins TRBV11-3 and TRBJ2-3; a possible D gene is TRBD1 (5 bases). The V gene lost 1 base and the J gene lost 6 bases, with 8 bases spanning the gap. CDR1 is SGHNT, CDR2 YENEEA, per germline. CDR3 length: 13 residues. The CDR3 region has the DNA TGTGCCAGCAGCTTAGGCCAGGGTGATACGCAGTATTTT. Protein product: CASSLGQGDTQYF.

This rearrangement joins TRBV5-1 to TRBJ1-5, with 7 bases that match TRBD1. Germline assignment: CDR1 SGHRS and CDR2 YFSETQ. V shed 0 bases, J shed 7 bases, and the junction held 1 base outside the gene matches. The CDR3 has 13 residues. The CDR3 DNA is TGCGCCAGCAGCTTGGACAGGGGCCAGCCCCAGCATTTT. It encodes CASSLDRGQPQHF.

CDR3 amino acids: CATVLSGSYEQFF. For the CDR3, the DNA is TGTGCCACAGTGTTGAGCGGGAGCTATGAGCAGTTCTTC. The chain is built from TRBV28 and TRBJ2-1; 8 bases are shared with TRBD2. Germline V gene data show CDR1 as MDHEN and CDR2 as SYDVKM. Trimming took 10 bases from V and 8 from J; bases not matched to a gene: 10. This CDR3 is 13 amino acids long.

The chain recombines TRBV7-9 with TRBJ2-7, with a weak D call TRBD1 (6 bases). The germline V gene encodes CDR1 SEHNR and CDR2 FQNEAQ (reference sequence). This CDR3 is 19 amino acids long. V gave up 5 bases and J gave up 3 bases, with 29 bases separating them. CDR3 nucleotide sequence: TGTGCCAGCAGCACCGACGGGACATCGACCCGCGAGCTTATCTACGAGCAGTACTTC. Translated, it gives CASSTDGTSTRELIYEQYF.

The rearrangement links TRBV5-1 to TRBJ1-1, with D possibly being TRBD1 (6 bases). The CDR3 is made up of 15 amino acids. Looked up from germline, CDR1 is SGHRS and CDR2 is YFSETQ. The germline V and J ends were trimmed by 4 bases and 6 bases, with 19 bases remaining between them. The CDR3 region is CASSGTQGMGAEAFF. CDR3 sequence (DNA): TGCGCCAGCAGCGGAACACAGGGTATGGGAGCTGAAGCTTTCTTT.

The chain couples TRBV7-2 to TRBJ2-1; TRBD2 agrees at 7 bases. Germline CDR1 SGHTA, CDR2 FQGNSA. V lost 1 base and J lost 4; bases outside the gene matches: 7. CDR3 length: 16 residues. CDR3 sequence reads: CASSLGAGVSYNEQFF. CDR3 in DNA: TGTGCCAGCAGCTTAGGGGCGGGAGTGTCTTACAATGAGCAGTTCTTC.

The chain employs TRBV7-9 and TRBJ2-1; 10 nucleotides line up with TRBD2. The germline gives CDR1 SEHNR, CDR2 FQNEAQ (reference sequence). CDR3 length equals 15 residues. The V gene end was trimmed by 5 bases and the J gene end by 4 bases; junction bases not matched to a gene: 5. The CDR3 reads CASSGGLASYNEQFF. Written as DNA, the CDR3 is TGTGCCAGCAGCGGGGGACTAGCGTCTTACAATGAGCAGTTCTTC.

The chain joins TRBV18 to TRBJ1-1; possibly TRBD1 for D (6 bases). V was pared by 3 bases and J by 5 bases, with 16 bases between. Germline V gene data show CDR1 as KGHSH and CDR2 as LQKENI. CDR3 length: 15 residues. For the CDR3, the DNA is TGTGCCAGCTCACCTCGACAGGCCCAGCGGACTGAAGCTTTCTTT. Translated, it gives CASSPRQAQRTEAFF.

The CDR3 loop is CASSLVVLAGTTYNEQFF. The CDR3 DNA sequence: TGCGCCAGCAGCTTGGTCGTTCTAGCGGGGACAACCTACAATGAGCAGTTCTTC. The chain carries TRBV5-1 and TRBJ2-1; 9 nucleotides line up with TRBD2. This CDR3 contains 18 residues. The germline gives CDR1 SGHRS, CDR2 YFSETQ. The ends lost 0 bases at V and 2 bases at J; junction bases unmatched: 9.